A single sample gave rise to the 5 T cell receptor beta chains below, sequenced in a study of Graves' ophthalmopathy and Graves' hyperthyroidism. RNA transcripts provided the template for amplifying TCR beta CDR3 regions. First-round RT-PCR relied on HTBI primers, and a second-round multiplex PCR came next. TCRdb passed the multiplex PCR reads through MiXCR, listing each CDR3 protein once. The sample has 360,000 or so distinct CDR3 sequences; around 16% are singletons. Sequencing input: peripheral blood. All receptors come from a woman between 18 and 30 years old with Graves' ophthalmopathy.

This clonotype was picked up one time. The chain is built from TRBV6-1 and TRBJ1-2; D remains unclear. Germline V gives CDR1 MNHNS, CDR2 SASEGT. The CDR3 has 13 residues. The ends were cut back, 8 bases at V and 4 bases at J, with 14 bases in the middle. Here the CDR3 reads CASQDTEIYGYTF. CDR3 DNA sequence: TGTGCCAGCCAAGACACAGAGATCTATGGCTACACCTTC.

At least ten counts were recorded for this clonotype. The chain carries TRBV4-2 and TRBJ1-2, with D perhaps matching TRBD1 (5 bases). The CDR3 covers 17 residues. CDR1 and CDR2 (germline): LGHNA, YNFKEQ. Trimming pared 0 bases from V and 2 bases from J, leaving 16 bases between. The CDR3 is CASSQEARGRENYGYTF. CDR3 bases: TGTGCCAGCAGCCAAGAAGCCCGCGGCAGGGAGAACTATGGCTACACCTTC.

This clonotype was observed many times. The genes are TRBV6-2 or TRBV6-3 and TRBJ1-2; a weak D match, TRBD1 (5 bases). This CDR3 region has 14 residues. The V gene lost 2 bases and the J gene lost 6 bases, with 13 bases spanning the gap. Germline-derived CDR1 and CDR2 are MNHEY and SVGEGT. The CDR3, as DNA: TGTGCCAGCAGTTACGGCCCCGGGACGGATGGCTACACCTTC. Its protein product is CASSYGPGTDGYTF.

This clonotype was observed many times. The V and J genes are TRBV28 and TRBJ2-7; a possible D gene is TRBD2 (5 bases). This CDR3 is built from 15 residues. CDR1 is MDHEN, CDR2 SYDVKM, per germline. V was trimmed by 6 bases and J by 9 bases, leaving 24 bases between them. The CDR3 loop is CASSLSGRDGLGQYF. The CDR3 nucleotides read TGTGCCAGCAGCCTCAGCGGCCGAGACGGCTTGGGGCAGTACTTC.

The J gene is TRBJ2-5, the V gene TRBV6-2 or TRBV6-3; D may be TRBD1 (6 bases). This CDR3 is 13 amino acids long. V was trimmed by 9 bases and J by 4 bases, leaving 15 bases between them. Germline assignment: CDR1 MNHEY and CDR2 SVGEGT. Here the CDR3 reads CASLQGAGETQYF. As DNA, the CDR3 is TGTGCCAGTCTACAGGGCGCGGGAGAGACCCAGTACTTC.